These 2 T cell receptor beta chains originate from one sample sequenced in a study of cytomegalovirus exposure and HLA in healthy donors. Only in-frame clones appear in the TCRdb table, and some are missing; sequencing was by immunoSEQ multiplex PCR. Among 150,000 to 200,000 clones listed, around 86% were seen once. The sample taken for sequencing was PBMCs. The source of these receptors is a woman under 30 in good health and CMV-seronegative.

This clone was picked up one time. The rearrangement links TRBV7-3 to TRBJ1-3; no clear D. This CDR3 has 15 amino acids. V was shortened by 3 bases and J by 1 base, with 10 bases between the two germline ends. Looked up from germline, CDR1 is SGHTA and CDR2 is FQGTGA. The CDR3 spells CASSFEEKSGNTIYF. The CDR3 nucleotides are TGTGCCAGCAGCTTCGAGGAGAAATCTGGAAACACCATATATTTT.

This chain uses TRBV5-4 with TRBJ2-3; 10 bases are shared with TRBD2. The trim removed 0 bases at V and 4 bases at J, leaving 11 bases unmatched. The V gene's germline CDR1 is SGHNT and CDR2 YYREEE (reference sequence). There are 18 residues in the CDR3. The CDR3 is CASSLGLAGAPGADTQYF. In nucleotides, the CDR3 is TGTGCCAGCAGCTTGGGGCTAGCGGGGGCCCCCGGGGCAGATACGCAGTATTTT. The full variable domain, completed using reference TRBV5-4 and TRBJ2-3, is ETGVTQSPTHLIKTRGQQVTLRCSSQSGHNTVSWYQQALGQGPQFIFQYYREEENGRGNFPPRFSGLQFPNYSSELNVNALELDDSALYLCASSLGLAGAPGADTQYFGPGTRLTVL.